This T cell receptor beta chain comes out of a study of metastatic and nonmetastatic thyroid tumors. Study overall: Repertoires from blood and tumor or nodule tissue of malignant and benign thyroid patients were compared.

Thyroid surgery was preceded by no treatment in any patient. At least ten counts were recorded for this clone. Since a much larger clone is just one base distant, this may be a read error. This likely comes from a read error, as the CDR3 has no conserved phenylalanine or tryptophan at its end. With MiXCR, TCRdb called clones anew from the PCR reads. The profile shows over 11,000 clones, about 25% of them singletons. The specimen was blood. The TCR originated in a female donor with papillary thyroid cancer or a benign thyroid nodule (not recorded which). Some clones in this sample may be carry-over from other donors' samples.

CDR3: CSAVSGPGGYEQYL. Here the CDR3 DNA reads TGCAGTGCTGTCTCTGGTCCAGGGGGCTACGAGCAGTACCTC. The chain has TRBV20-1 and TRBJ2-7, with 7 nucleotides matching TRBD1. J was trimmed by 3 bases and V by 5 bases; bases with no gene match: 10. CDR3 length equals 14 residues. Germline CDR1 is DFQATT and CDR2 is SNEGSKA (reference sequence).